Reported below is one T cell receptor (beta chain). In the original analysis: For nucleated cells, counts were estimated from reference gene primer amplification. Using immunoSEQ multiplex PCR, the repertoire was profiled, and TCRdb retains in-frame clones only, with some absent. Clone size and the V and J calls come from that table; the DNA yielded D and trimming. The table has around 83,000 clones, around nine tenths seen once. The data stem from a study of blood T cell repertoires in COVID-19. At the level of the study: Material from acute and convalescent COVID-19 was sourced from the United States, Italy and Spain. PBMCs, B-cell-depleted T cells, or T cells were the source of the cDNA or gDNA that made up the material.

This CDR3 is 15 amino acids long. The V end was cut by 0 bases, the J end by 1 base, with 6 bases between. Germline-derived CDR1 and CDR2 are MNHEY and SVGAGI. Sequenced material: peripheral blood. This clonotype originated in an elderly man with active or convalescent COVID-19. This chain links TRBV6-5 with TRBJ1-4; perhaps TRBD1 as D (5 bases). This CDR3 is CASSYSGQTNEKLFF. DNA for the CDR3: TGTGCCAGCAGTTACTCAGGACAAACTAATGAAAAACTGTTTTTT.